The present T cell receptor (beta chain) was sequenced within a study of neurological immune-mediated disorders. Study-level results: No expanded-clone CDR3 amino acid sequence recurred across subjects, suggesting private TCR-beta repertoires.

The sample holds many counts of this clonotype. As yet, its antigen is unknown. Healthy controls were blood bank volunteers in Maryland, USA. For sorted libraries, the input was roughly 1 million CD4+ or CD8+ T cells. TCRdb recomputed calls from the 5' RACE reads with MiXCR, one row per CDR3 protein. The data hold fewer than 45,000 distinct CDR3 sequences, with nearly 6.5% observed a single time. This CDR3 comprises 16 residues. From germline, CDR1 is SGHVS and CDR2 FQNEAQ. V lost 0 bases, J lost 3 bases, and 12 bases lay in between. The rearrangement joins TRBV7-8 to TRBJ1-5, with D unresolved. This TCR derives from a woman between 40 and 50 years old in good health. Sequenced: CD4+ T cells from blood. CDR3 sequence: CASSLAPSPINQPQHF. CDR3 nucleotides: TGTGCCAGCAGCTTAGCACCCAGCCCCATCAATCAGCCCCAGCATTTT.